The source of this TCR beta chain is a study of CD8+ T cells in alopecia areata (dated by TCRdb to 2016 to 2019). For the study in its entirety: The treated patients, all with moderate-to-severe alopecia areata, were enrolled in an open-label pilot trial of oral tofacitinib given at 5 to 10 mg twice daily. Tofacitinib was administered for 6 to 18 months, and 6 months of follow-up off drug were then conducted to assess delayed response and recurrence. To study T cell clonal expansion in alopecia areata, the researchers applied high-throughput TCRbeta sequencing to both the C3H/HeJ mouse model and human patients. Scalp tissue and sorted CD4+ and CD8+ peripheral blood T cells from patchy and totalis/universalis alopecia areata patients and from healthy controls were covered by human TCRbeta sequencing. Patients on tofacitinib were biopsied at baseline and after 4 and 24 weeks of treatment, and several of the patients also had a later scalp biopsy. Clonality in the scalp was compared among normal scalp (n=4), patchy alopecia areata scalp (n=8), and alopecia totalis/universalis scalp (n=8). The RNA source kit depended on sample type: the PAXgene miRNA kit for fixed scalp, the miRNeasy kit for PBMCs, and the RNeasy kit for mouse skin. TCRbeta CDR3 regions were amplified by immunoSEQ multiplex PCR with 35 Vbeta forward and 13 Jbeta reverse primers. Beyond this particular receptor, the publication reports: Resident alphabeta T cells in normal human skin are also sequenced, complicating scalp TCR repertoire analysis, unlike mouse skin dominated by gammadelta T cells. Shared TCR sequences between patients were less evident than in mice, which may be partly attributable to HLA diversity in the patient population. Higher clonality and more expanded CD8+ clones were observed in lesional scalp than in normal scalp, particularly in alopecia totalis/universalis, a finding suggestive of antigenic drive.

The time point label here, explained by the study, means: baseline before oral tofacitinib. From alopecia areata patients, peripheral blood was collected along with lesional scalp punch biopsies. PBMCs were isolated by density centrifugation and stained for CD3, CD4 and CD8, and CD4+ and CD8+ T cells were sorted on a FACSAria. V loses 6 bases, J loses 3 bases, and the germline ends lie 14 bases apart. The CDR3 has 14 amino acids, counting the end cysteine and phenylalanine. Left in the record is the CDR3 DNA by itself, 42 bases read in frame from the first base. CDR1 and CDR2, looked up from the germline V gene, are SQVTM and ANQGSEA. Libraries were constructed by the immunoSEQ multiplex PCR assay. For TCR sequencing, RNA was extracted from every sample and reverse transcribed into cDNA to serve as template. SuperScript III was used for first-strand cDNA synthesis, primed with a 2:1 mix of oligo-dT and random hexamers. A synthetic immune receptor repertoire was used to measure amplification bias, and any remaining bias was corrected computationally. In the source study's methods: Raw reads were preprocessed to remove errors, and CDR3 was defined by IMGT conventions from the conserved cysteine to phenylalanine. Clonality was computed as 1 minus the Shannon entropy, with the entropy normalized by log2 of the number of productive unique TCRs. CD4 or CD8 identity of scalp clones was inferred by cross-referencing scalp TCRbeta sequences with sorted blood CD4 and CD8 repertoires. The clones in this table, taken by TCRdb from immuneACCESS, are in-frame only. Not every clone is retained; where verified, under half of the shortfall comes from an unresolved V gene, and the cause of the rest is unknown. The DNA was the basis for D and trimming; V, J and clone size are from that table. This sample holds about 180,000 clones; roughly 59% were observed only once. In total, the top ten clones hold 1.5% to 2% of the sample.

Turning to this clone: Its antigen remains unidentified. Per-base quality was not reported, and no clone a single base away is much larger than it.

The sequence was collected from a human donor with alopecia areata. The sequence links TRBV29-1 to TRBJ1-4, with the D gene uncertain. The sample was CD4+ T cells sorted from blood, taken at week 0. CDR3 protein: CSVPGRAPNEKLFF. The sequence in DNA is TGCAGCGTCCCAGGTCGGGCCCCTAATGAAAAACTGTTTTTT.